These 24 T cell receptor beta chains were sequenced from one sample in a study of T cell changes during pregnancy in multiple sclerosis. Assay: immunoSEQ multiplex PCR; the TCRdb copy retains only in-frame clones and omits some. The sample consists of around 100,000 clones, approximately 92% of them appearing once. Material: peripheral blood, obtained in the second trimester of pregnancy. These receptors all come from a female donor with multiple sclerosis, enrolled in a pregnancy study.

The rearrangement uses TRBV6-5 and TRBJ2-7; 11 bases match TRBD2. CDR1 and CDR2 (germline): MNHEY, SVGAGI. This CDR3 comprises 14 residues. V lost 5 bases and J lost 7; bases outside the gene matches: 7. The CDR3 nucleotides read TGTGCCAGCAGTACACTAGCGGGAGTGAGGGAGCAGTACTTC. It yields the protein CASSTLAGVREQYF.

V usage is TRBV19 and J usage is TRBJ1-4; D might be TRBD1 (5 bases). Trimming took off 5 bases at V and 0 bases at J, with 13 bases between the two ends. Germline values: CDR1 LNHDA, CDR2 SQIVND (reference sequence). The CDR3 contains 16 residues. CDR3 sequence: CASSGAGLATNEKLFF. Here the CDR3 DNA reads TGTGCCAGTAGTGGCGCGGGGCTTGCAACTAATGAAAAACTGTTTTTT.

This rearrangement joins TRBV27 to TRBJ2-7, with 7 bases identical to TRBD2. Germline V CDR1 and CDR2: MNHEY, SMNVEV (reference sequence). The CDR3 has 15 residues. With 0 bases clipped from V and 5 bases from J, the junction kept 7 bases outside the gene matches. DNA of the CDR3: TGTGCCAGCAGTTTATCGCCTGCGGGGGAGGACGAGCAGTACTTC. Translated: CASSLSPAGEDEQYF.

For the CDR3, the DNA is TGTGCCAGCAGCCAGGGCTTATACGAGCAGTACTTC. This translates into CASSQGLYEQYF. The V call is TRBV14, the J call TRBJ2-7, with unresolved D. Germline CDR1 is SGHDN and CDR2 is FVKESK. Deletions cut 3 bases from V and 4 bases from J, with 7 bases between. This CDR3 is 12 amino acids long.

This chain joins TRBV5-4 and TRBJ2-7, with TRBD1 matching over 7 bases. Trimming cost V 2 bases and J 3 bases; bases outside gene matches: 11. Germline-derived CDR1 and CDR2 are SGHNT and YYREEE (reference sequence). The CDR3 contains 16 residues. In nucleotides, the CDR3 is TGTGCCAGCAGCTTACCCAAGACAGGGAAAGACTACGAGCAGTACTTC. Translated: CASSLPKTGKDYEQYF.

V and J are TRBV13 and TRBJ1-3, with D perhaps matching TRBD1 (6 bases). Germline-derived CDR1 and CDR2 are PRHDT and FYEKMQ (reference sequence). V lost 5 bases and J 4 bases, leaving 18 bases between the germline ends. The CDR3 sequence is 16 residues long. CDR3 sequence reads: CASSKMVGGAGNTIYF. In DNA, the CDR3 is TGTGCCAGCAGCAAAATGGTAGGGGGTGCGGGAAACACCATATATTTT.

This clone has more than one count but fewer than ten. The chain combines TRBV19 with TRBJ2-7; perhaps TRBD1 as D (7 bases). Germline V gene lookup returns CDR1 LNHDA and CDR2 SQIVND (reference sequence). This CDR3 contains 15 residues. Trimming shortened V by 3 bases and J by 0 bases, and 12 bases separated the two germline ends. As DNA, the CDR3 is TGTGCCAGTAGTATCGCGGGACAGTACTCCTACGAGCAGTACTTC. As protein: CASSIAGQYSYEQYF.

The chain combines TRBV10-3 with TRBJ2-7; D not certain. The CDR3 loop spans 15 amino acids. Germline V gene data show CDR1 as ENHRY and CDR2 as SYGVKD. The V end lost 3 bases, the J end lost 0 bases, and 12 bases lay between the germline ends. The CDR3 DNA follows: TGTGCCATCAGTGATAACAGCCCGAGCTCCTACGAGCAGTACTTC. Residues: CAISDNSPSSYEQYF.

CDR3 nucleotide sequence: TGTGCCAGCAGCCAAGGTCGTAGCTCCTACGAGCAGTACTTC. Its translation is CASSQGRSSYEQYF. V usage is TRBV14 and J usage is TRBJ2-7; D not certain. The V end was cut by 1 base, the J end by 0 bases, with 7 bases between. CDR1 SGHDN and CDR2 FVKESK come from the germline V gene. There are 14 residues in the CDR3.

V is TRBV11-2 and J is TRBJ2-2, with a possible D match to TRBD2 (5 bases). Germline V gene lookup returns CDR1 SGHAT and CDR2 FQNNGV. The CDR3 runs to 15 residues. Trimming shortened V by 4 bases and J by 4 bases, and 13 bases separated the two germline ends. Here the CDR3 reads CASSSRGGPTGELFF. Here the CDR3 DNA reads TGTGCCAGCAGCTCAAGAGGAGGACCCACCGGGGAGCTGTTTTTT.

The rearrangement joins TRBV7-8 to TRBJ1-1; possible D gene TRBD1, 5 bases. CDR3 length: 15 amino acids. Germline-derived CDR1 and CDR2 are SGHVS and FQNEAQ. The V gene lost 4 bases and the J gene lost 4 bases, with 16 bases spanning the gap. The CDR3: CASSSSSRATTEAFF. The CDR3 DNA reads TGTGCCAGCAGCTCCTCGAGCAGGGCCACCACTGAAGCTTTCTTT. The variable domain in full, with the rest retrieved from reference TRBV7-8 and TRBJ1-1, is GAGVSQSPRYKVAKRGQDVALRCDPISGHVSLFWYQQALGQGPEFLTYFQNEAQLDKSGLPSDRFFAERPEGSVSTLKIQRTQQEDSAVYLCASSSSSRATTEAFFGQGTRLTVV.

J is TRBJ2-3 and V is TRBV27; possible D gene TRBD1, 6 bases. The germline CDR1 and CDR2 sequences are MNHEY and SMNVEV (reference sequence). CDR3 size: 19 residues. V shed 0 bases and J shed 2 bases, with 21 bases lying between them. This chain's CDR3 is CASSLSRSVQGLHTDTQYF. DNA for the CDR3: TGTGCCAGCAGTTTATCGCGGTCGGTACAGGGTCTCCACACAGATACGCAGTATTTT.

The chain employs TRBV7-8 and TRBJ1-1; 10 nucleotides agree with TRBD1. This CDR3 region has 14 residues. Per germline, CDR1 SGHVS and CDR2 FQNEAQ. V lost 4 bases to trimming and J lost 1 base; unmatched junction nucleotides: 0. CDR3 nucleotide sequence: TGTGCCAGCAGCTGGACAGGGGGGAACACTGAAGCTTTCTTT. Its protein is CASSWTGGNTEAFF.

The gene calls are TRBV25-1 and TRBJ1-2; 12 bases align to TRBD1. Losses at the gene ends were 0 bases for V and 11 bases for J; bases not matched to a gene: 13. The germline gives CDR1 MGHDK, CDR2 SYGVNS. This CDR3 has 17 residues. In DNA, the CDR3 is TGTGCCAGCAGTGAATATTTGACCCCCGGGACAGGGGGCAGATACACCTTC. Its translation is CASSEYLTPGTGGRYTF.

CDR3 protein: CSVAASDAGTWNEQFF. The CDR3 DNA reads TGCAGCGTTGCCGCCTCAGACGCGGGAACTTGGAATGAGCAGTTCTTC. The chain links TRBV29-1 to TRBJ2-1, with a possible D match to TRBD2 (6 bases). The CDR3 length is 16 residues. From germline, CDR1 is SQVTM and CDR2 ANQGSEA. V lost 4 bases to trimming and J lost 7 bases, with 23 bases between them.

This clone appeared once. The chain uses TRBV19 and TRBJ2-7, with D maybe TRBD1 (5 bases). Germline loops: CDR1 LNHDA, CDR2 SQIVND (reference sequence). V was clipped by 5 bases and J by 2 bases, with 13 bases between them. This CDR3 is 14 amino acids long. CDR3 sequence reads: CASSPPGLAYEQYF. The CDR3 DNA is TGTGCCAGTAGTCCGCCAGGGCTAGCCTACGAGCAGTACTTC.

V and J are TRBV19 and TRBJ2-6, with 8 bases that match TRBD2. V shed 5 bases, J shed 5 bases, and the junction held 17 bases outside the gene matches. Germline V gives CDR1 LNHDA, CDR2 SQIVND (reference sequence). The CDR3 loop spans 19 amino acids. CDR3 region: CASSPRLRTSLERANVLTF. DNA for the CDR3: TGTGCCAGTAGTCCCCGACTTAGGACTAGCTTGGAGAGGGCCAACGTCCTGACTTTC. The full variable domain, completed using reference TRBV19 and TRBJ2-6, is DGGITQSPKYLFRKEGQNVTLSCEQNLNHDAMYWYRQDPGQGLRLIYYSQIVNDFQKGDIAEGYSVSREKKESFPLTVTSAQKNPTAFYLCASSPRLRTSLERANVLTFGAGSRLTVL.

A few counts support this clone. The chain is built from TRBV4-1 and TRBJ1-1; D gene ambiguous. The CDR3 covers 13 residues. The V end lost 0 bases, the J end lost 4 bases, and 6 bases lay between the germline ends. The germline V gene encodes CDR1 MGHRA and CDR2 YSYEKL. CDR3 amino acids: CASSQDGSTEAFF. In DNA, the CDR3 is TGCGCCAGCAGCCAAGATGGCTCCACTGAAGCTTTCTTT.

The chain is built from TRBV30 and TRBJ1-5; 8 bases match TRBD1. Germline V gene data show CDR1 as GTSNPN and CDR2 as SVGIG (reference sequence). Germline trimming cut 8 bases from V and 7 bases from J; bases unmatched to any gene: 7. There are 12 residues in the CDR3. The CDR3 DNA is TGTGCCACCGGACAGGGCGGACAGCCCCAGCATTTT. Amino acids: CATGQGGQPQHF. The complete variable domain, with remaining parts taken from reference TRBV30 and TRBJ1-5, reads SQTIHQWPATLVQPVGSPLSLECTVEGTSNPNLYWYRQAAGRGLQLLFYSVGIGQISSEVPQNLSASRPQDRQFILSSKKLLLSDSGFYLCATGQGGQPQHFGDGTRLSIL.

As regards this clone: Other DNA variants within this sample encode the same CDR3. The chain joins TRBV2 to TRBJ2-5; D is undetermined. The germline CDR1 and CDR2 sequences are SNHLY and FYNNEI. V was shortened by 7 bases and J by 5 bases, with 8 bases between the two germline ends. The CDR3 runs to 11 residues. DNA of the CDR3: TGTGCCAGCACTATCCGGGAGACCCAGTACTTC. Translation: CASTIRETQYF.

The J gene is TRBJ1-1, the V gene TRBV15; 7 nucleotides line up with TRBD1. Trimming took 1 base from V and 6 from J; bases not matched to a gene: 11. CDR1 LNHNV and CDR2 YYDKDF come from the germline V gene (reference sequence). The CDR3 is 16 amino acids. The CDR3 bases are TGTGCCACCAGCAGAGCGGGGACAGTCCTTCCATCTGAAGCTTTCTTT. Its protein product is CATSRAGTVLPSEAFF.

This chain uses TRBV28 with TRBJ1-5; 8 positions agree with TRBD1. This CDR3 spans 16 amino acids. CDR1 and CDR2 (germline): MDHEN, SYDVKM. Unmatched junction bases numbered 3, after V lost 2 bases and J lost 0 bases. CDR3 nucleotides: TGTGCCAGCAGTTTACTCAGGGGGCCTAGCAATCAGCCCCAGCATTTT. This gives the protein CASSLLRGPSNQPQHF.

The rearrangement uses TRBV6-1 and TRBJ1-5; possibly TRBD1 for D (5 bases). The CDR3 consists of 13 residues. The V gene lost 4 bases and the J gene lost 2 bases, with 6 bases spanning the gap. Germline V gene lookup returns CDR1 MNHNS and CDR2 SASEGT. CDR3 sequence: CASSGGGNQPQHF. DNA for the CDR3: TGTGCCAGCAGTGGGGGGGGCAATCAGCCCCAGCATTTT.

The chain has TRBV19 and TRBJ2-2, with 7 bases lining up with TRBD2. The CDR3 consists of 15 residues. The germline V gene encodes CDR1 LNHDA and CDR2 SQIVND (reference sequence). V was pared by 3 bases and J by 5 bases, with 6 bases of the junction left unmatched. The CDR3 nucleotides read TGTGCCAGTAGTATTGAAGCGGGAAGGACCGGGGAGCTGTTTTTT. Translation: CASSIEAGRTGELFF.